Reported below is one TCR beta chain. Its antigen is as yet unknown. The CDR3 is 13 residues long. V shed 4 bases, J shed 5 bases, and the junction held 5 bases outside the gene matches. Germline-derived CDR1 and CDR2 are MNHNS and SASEGT. Assay used: immunoSEQ multiplex PCR; TCRdb lists only in-frame clones, some missing. Seen here are around 160,000 clones, roughly 84% observed once, and the top ten hold roughly a tenth. This sample was included in a study of cytomegalovirus exposure and HLA in healthy donors. Study-wide findings and caveats: Reports indicated that the classifier achieved high specificity and sensitivity in diagnosing cytomegalovirus status.

The sequence was collected from a man younger than 40 in good health and CMV-seropositive. J is TRBJ2-7 and V is TRBV6-1, with 7 bases that match TRBD2. The sequencing sample was made of PBMCs. CDR3 loop: CASSVGRPNEQYF. The CDR3, as DNA: TGTGCCAGCAGTGTCGGGAGGCCAAACGAGCAGTACTTC.